This T cell receptor (beta chain) was identified in a study of beta chain features in type 1 diabetes. Study-level results: Shortening that was moderate but significant affected the TCRB CDR3s of Type 1 diabetes patients in all four CD4+ subsets. Researchers could not determine here whether HLA type influences TCRB rearrangement.

Only one heparinised blood draw was taken per donor, and its volume averaged around 120 mL. Central memory, naive, regulatory and stem cell-like memory CD4+ cells were sorted by CD45RO/CCR7/CD25/CD127/CD95/CD27. Comment on this clone: Its antigen is unidentified.

TCRB transcripts that were expressed got sequenced, as all of the isolated RNA had been reverse transcribed. This table comes from immunoSEQ multiplex PCR, and its TCRdb copy is limited to in-frame clones, with some not included. The sample holds some 700,000 clones, 13% seen once. V shed 3 bases and J shed 3 bases, with 13 bases lying between them. CDR1 is SGHRS, CDR2 YFSETQ, per germline. CDR3 length equals 14 residues. Sequenced: naive CD4+ T cells from blood. The V call is TRBV5-1, the J call TRBJ2-7, with TRBD2 as a possible D gene (6 bases). The TCR originated in a man aged 18 to 35 with type 1 diabetes. Here the CDR3 DNA reads TGCGCCAGCAGCTCAGCGGGCATGAACTACGAGCAGTACTTC. It yields the protein CASSSAGMNYEQYF.